Below, one T cell receptor beta chain is given with its context. Data came from immunoSEQ multiplex PCR; TCRdb stores just in-frame clones and leaves some out. The table includes some 300,000 clones, around nine tenths detected once. The source of the sample is a study of blood T cell repertoires in COVID-19. Germline lookup yields CDR1 SQVTM and CDR2 ANQGSEA. CDR3 length: 13 amino acids. Trimming cost V 2 bases and J 5 bases, with 12 bases left between them. The specimen sequenced was peripheral blood. The origin of this receptor is a woman in her twenties or thirties with COVID-19, enrolled during active disease. This rearrangement joins TRBV29-1 to TRBJ1-1; D is perhaps TRBD1 (6 bases). The DNA of the CDR3 is TGCAGCGTTGAAACAGGGATGAGGACTGAAGCTTTCTTT. This encodes CSVETGMRTEAFF.